Listed below are T cell receptor beta chains from one sample, sequenced in a study of T cell repertoires in cytomegalovirus infection. TCRdb passed the reads through MiXCR, listing each CDR3 protein once. This table has around 740,000 distinct CDR3 sequences, less than 40% appearing once. Sequenced input: PBMCs. These receptors were taken from a human donor in good health (CMV status not recorded). Some clones in this sample may be carry-over from other donors' samples. Both conserved end residues are part of each CDR3. D genes are given only for firm matches. Clone size is shown for a subset of rows, as once, few, many or a class of expanded clone.

j_gene: TRBJ1-1; v_gene: TRBV11-2; d_gene: -; abundance: -; CDR3nt: TGTGCCAGCAGCTTAGTGGAACACACTGAAGCTTTCTTT; CDR3aa: CASSLVEHTEAFF
j_gene: TRBJ1-5; v_gene: TRBV12-3/TRBV12-4; d_gene: TRBD1; abundance: few; CDR3nt: TGTGCCAGCAGTTTTTACCCGGACAGGGGAAAGCCCCAGCATTTT; CDR3aa: CASSFYPDRGKPQHF
j_gene: TRBJ1-5; v_gene: TRBV12-3/TRBV12-4; d_gene: -; abundance: few; CDR3nt: TGTGCCAGCAGTGGGATACAGACCACTAGCAATCAGCCCCAGCATTTT; CDR3aa: CASSGIQTTSNQPQHF
j_gene: TRBJ2-3; v_gene: TRBV6-6; d_gene: TRBD2; abundance: many; CDR3nt: TGTGCCAGCAGTAAGGGACGGGGCGGGAGTACAGATACGCAGTATTTT; CDR3aa: CASSKGRGGSTDTQYF
j_gene: TRBJ1-1; v_gene: TRBV7-3; d_gene: TRBD1; abundance: few; CDR3nt: TGTGCCAGCAGCTCTACGACAGGGAGAGGGAACACTGAAGCTTTCTTT; CDR3aa: CASSSTTGRGNTEAFF
j_gene: TRBJ2-4; v_gene: TRBV13; d_gene: TRBD1; abundance: -; CDR3nt: TGTGCCAGCAGCCCGACAGGGGAGAGGGCCAAAAACATTCAGTACTTC; CDR3aa: CASSPTGERAKNIQYF
j_gene: TRBJ1-4; v_gene: TRBV4-1; d_gene: -; abundance: -; CDR3nt: TGCGCCAGCAGCCAAATCCTAGGGGAAAAACTGTTTTTT; CDR3aa: CASSQILGEKLFF
j_gene: TRBJ2-7; v_gene: TRBV28; d_gene: TRBD1; abundance: -; CDR3nt: TGTGCCAGCACCTCGGTGGACAGGGCCTCCTACGAGCAGTACTTC; CDR3aa: CASTSVDRASYEQYF
j_gene: TRBJ2-1; v_gene: TRBV5-6; d_gene: -; abundance: -; CDR3nt: TGTGCCAGCAGCTTGAACACGGAGCAGTTCTTC; CDR3aa: CASSLNTEQFF
j_gene: TRBJ2-5; v_gene: TRBV2; d_gene: -; abundance: few; CDR3nt: TGTGCCAGCAGTGAAGCGGGCGGGTACAACTTC; CDR3aa: CASSEAGGYNF
j_gene: TRBJ2-4; v_gene: TRBV11-2; d_gene: -; abundance: -; CDR3nt: TGTGCCAGCAGCTTAGTGAAGGGAGATCGGGGCATTCAGTACTTC; CDR3aa: CASSLVKGDRGIQYF
j_gene: TRBJ1-6; v_gene: TRBV20-1; d_gene: -; abundance: few; CDR3nt: TGCAGTGCTAGAGGGGGAGGATCGGAATCACCCCTCCACTTT; CDR3aa: CSARGGGSESPLHF
j_gene: TRBJ2-7; v_gene: TRBV20-1; d_gene: TRBD2; abundance: -; CDR3nt: TGCAGTGGGAGCGGGAGCTCCTACGAGCAGTACTTC; CDR3aa: CSGSGSSYEQYF
j_gene: TRBJ2-3; v_gene: TRBV20-1; d_gene: -; abundance: -; CDR3nt: TGCAGTGTGCTGAAGGGCCCTCCTGGGGATACGCAGTATTTT; CDR3aa: CSVLKGPPGDTQYF
j_gene: TRBJ1-2; v_gene: TRBV5-1; d_gene: -; abundance: few; CDR3nt: TGCGCCAGCAGCTCAACAGGGACCGGCCCGTTCCGGGACACCTTC; CDR3aa: CASSSTGTGPFRDTF
j_gene: TRBJ2-1; v_gene: TRBV11-3; d_gene: TRBD1; abundance: many; CDR3nt: TGTGCCAGCAGCCCAAAGCAGGGGGCAAAGGCCCATGAGCAGTTCTTC; CDR3aa: CASSPKQGAKAHEQFF
j_gene: TRBJ2-3; v_gene: TRBV15; d_gene: -; abundance: once; CDR3nt: TGTGCCACCAGCTTCGAAGACGGCGGCTACACAGATACGCAGTATTTT; CDR3aa: CATSFEDGGYTDTQYF
j_gene: TRBJ2-7; v_gene: TRBV7-7; d_gene: TRBD1; abundance: many; CDR3nt: TGTGCTAGCAGCTTGGGACAGGGGGATTACGAGCAGTACTTC; CDR3aa: CASSLGQGDYEQYF
j_gene: TRBJ2-2; v_gene: TRBV27; d_gene: -; abundance: once; CDR3nt: TGTGCCAGTCGCGTCCACCGGGCCGAGGCCGGGGAGCTGTTTTTT; CDR3aa: CASRVHRAEAGELFF
j_gene: TRBJ2-1; v_gene: TRBV5-6; d_gene: -; abundance: -; CDR3nt: TGTGCCAGCAGTGAGGGGCGCGAGCAGTTCTTC; CDR3aa: CASSEGREQFF
j_gene: TRBJ1-6; v_gene: TRBV27; d_gene: TRBD1; abundance: -; CDR3nt: TGTGCCAGCTCCCCCGGCAGGGGGTATTCACCCCTCCACTTT; CDR3aa: CASSPGRGYSPLHF
j_gene: TRBJ1-4; v_gene: TRBV28; d_gene: TRBD1; abundance: -; CDR3nt: TGTGCCAGCCGACCGTCCCCAGGGGGAGTTGAAAAACTGTTTTTT; CDR3aa: CASRPSPGGVEKLFF